Sequencing of this TCR beta chain was carried out in a study of T-cell reconstitution after alpha-beta-depleted transplantation in children. This CDR3 region has 12 residues. The V gene lost 8 bases and the J gene lost 2 bases, with 9 bases spanning the gap. This clonotype was counted ten times or more. Unique molecular identifiers were incorporated into the prepared TCRbeta library. Each CDR3 protein gets one entry after TCRdb re-called the PCR reads with MiXCR. The sample includes more than 250,000 distinct CDR3 sequences, 9.5% to 10% of them seen just once. This receptor was obtained from a human donor who donated a stem cell graft to a child with SCID. The V gene is TRBV12-3 or TRBV12-4, the J gene TRBJ1-1; unclear D gene. This sample comprised PBMCs from the stem cell graft donor, obtained from the stem cell graft. The CDR3 sequence is CASDSRNTEAFF. The CDR3 DNA sequence: TGTGCCAGCGATTCCAGAAACACTGAAGCTTTCTTT.